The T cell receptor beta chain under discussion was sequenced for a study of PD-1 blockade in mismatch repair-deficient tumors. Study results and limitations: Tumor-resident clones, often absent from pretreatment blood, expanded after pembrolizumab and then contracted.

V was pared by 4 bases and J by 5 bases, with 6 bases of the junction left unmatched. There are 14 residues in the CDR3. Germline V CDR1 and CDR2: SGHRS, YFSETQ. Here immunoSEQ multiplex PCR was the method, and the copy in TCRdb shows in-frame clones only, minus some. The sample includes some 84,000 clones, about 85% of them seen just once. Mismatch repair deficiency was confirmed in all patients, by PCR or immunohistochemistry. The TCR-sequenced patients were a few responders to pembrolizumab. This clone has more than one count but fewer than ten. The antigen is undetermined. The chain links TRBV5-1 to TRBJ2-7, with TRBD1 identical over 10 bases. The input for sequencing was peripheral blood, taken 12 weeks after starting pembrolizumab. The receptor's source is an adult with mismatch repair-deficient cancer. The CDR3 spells CASSPGQGSNEQYF. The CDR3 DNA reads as TGCGCCAGCAGCCCGGGACAGGGGAGCAACGAGCAGTACTTC.